This T cell receptor (beta chain) was sequenced in a study of CD8+CD57+ T cells in acquired aplastic anemia. Study-level information: Average DNA yield from sorted CD4+ and CD8+ cells was around 3.2 ug. Study-wide findings and caveats: Around 29 shared CD8+ CDR3s appeared highly expressed within patients' immunodominant clones.

Comments on this clonotype: Its antigen is not identified.

Genomic DNA constituted the template upon which TCR beta VDJ and CDR3 profiling was performed. TCRdb independently ran MiXCR on the reads; one entry per CDR3 protein. The sample yields roughly 250,000 distinct CDR3 sequences, roughly 82% seen once. Individuals selected for sequencing had exhibited CD8+CD57+ cell expansion on flow cytometry. The material sequenced was sorted CD4+, CD8+, or CD8+CD57+ T cells (not recorded which) from PBMCs. The source of this sequence is a human donor with aplastic anemia.

The CDR3, as DNA: TGTGCCAGCAGCTTAGAGGCAGGCGCGGAAACGCAGTATTTT. This gives the protein CASSLEAGAETQYF. V gene TRBV7-8 combines with J gene TRBJ2-3; D unresolved. The CDR3 runs to 14 residues. Trimming took 1 base from V and 9 from J, leaving 14 bases between them. The germline V gene encodes CDR1 SGHVS and CDR2 FQNEAQ.